Listed here are 21 T cell receptor beta chains from one sample, sequenced in a study of CD8 T cells in ankylosing spondylitis. From the 5' RACE reads, TCRdb called clonotypes with MiXCR, one entry per CDR3 protein. The table records about 800,000 distinct CDR3 sequences, roughly 12% of them present only once. Study-wide results and caveats: Blood from ankylosing spondylitis patients appeared to carry a characteristic roughly eight-variant TCR beta motif.

No antigen has been identified for these receptors. The source material was blood, either unsorted or a sorted T cell fraction (not recorded which). These receptors were obtained from a male donor with ankylosing spondylitis.

The chain employs TRBV10-3 and TRBJ1-3; 7 bases align to TRBD1. The germline gives CDR1 ENHRY, CDR2 SYGVKD. This CDR3 is 15 amino acids long. Trimming took 7 bases from V and 0 from J; bases not matched to a gene: 6. CDR3 protein: CAITSWDSSGNTIYF. The CDR3 DNA follows: TGTGCCATCACCAGTTGGGACAGCTCTGGAAACACCATATATTTT.

The V call is TRBV28, the J call TRBJ1-2; D gene ambiguous. Looked up from germline, CDR1 is MDHEN and CDR2 is SYDVKM. V was trimmed by 2 bases and J by 8 bases, leaving 12 bases between them. The CDR3 consists of 13 residues. The CDR3 bases are TGTGCCAGCAGTTTAGACGCCGAGGGAGGCTACACCTTC. This gives the protein CASSLDAEGGYTF.

This clonotype was detected a few times. The V gene is TRBV15, the J gene TRBJ2-1, with 8 bases fitting TRBD2. CDR1 and CDR2 from the germline V gene are LNHNV and YYDKDF (reference sequence). Trimming took 3 bases from V and 1 from J; bases not matched to a gene: 8. This CDR3 spans 17 amino acids. The CDR3 bases are TGTGCCACCAGCAGGTTGTACGGGGGGGCTTCCTACAATGAGCAGTTCTTC. Amino acid sequence: CATSRLYGGASYNEQFF.

Regarding this clonotype: An end of the junction does not agree with germline; a read error may underlie this. This sequence joins TRBV20-1 and TRBJ2-3; TRBD1 matches 7 bases. The CDR3 covers 16 residues. Germline values: CDR1 DFQATT, CDR2 SNEGSKA (reference sequence). The CDR3 protein is CCARYSTGARTDTQYF. DNA of the CDR3: TGCTGTGCTAGATACTCCACAGGGGCGAGGACAGATACGCAGTATTTT.

The chain employs TRBV5-1 and TRBJ2-7, with TRBD1 identical over 8 bases. This CDR3 is built from 17 residues. Germline V lookup: CDR1 SGHRS, CDR2 YFSETQ. J gave up 3 bases and V 0 bases, and 11 bases lay outside the gene matches. In DNA form, the CDR3 reads TGCGCCAGCAGCTTGGGGGCCTCGGGACAGGATCGCTACGAGCAGTACTTC. Its translation: CASSLGASGQDRYEQYF.

The chain carries TRBV12-3 or TRBV12-4 and TRBJ1-5, with 8 bases aligning to TRBD1. This CDR3 is built from 15 residues. V lost 7 bases, J lost 2 bases, and 7 bases stayed unmatched. The CDR3 here is CASTRDRGGNQPQHF. The CDR3 DNA is TGTGCCAGCACCCGAGACAGGGGTGGCAATCAGCCCCAGCATTTT.

This clonotype has only one observation. The chain employs TRBV10-3 and TRBJ2-7; TRBD2 aligns across 12 bases. V lost 8 bases, J lost 2 bases, and 10 bases stayed unmatched. The CDR3 totals 16 residues. Per the germline V gene, CDR1 is ENHRY and CDR2 is SYGVKD. The CDR3, as DNA: TGTGCCATCGGGACTCTAGCGGGAGGGCCTACCTACGAGCAGTACTTC. Amino acids: CAIGTLAGGPTYEQYF.

This clonotype was detected a few times. The genes are TRBV29-1 and TRBJ2-2; TRBD1 agrees at 9 bases. From germline, CDR1 is SQVTM and CDR2 ANQGSEA. The CDR3 is 17 residues long. The V and J ends lost 7 bases and 0 bases, in that order; junction bases with no gene match: 12. CDR3 region: CSALTGTGRTNTGELFF. The CDR3 DNA reads as TGCAGCGCCTTAACCGGGACAGGGAGGACGAACACCGGGGAGCTGTTTTTT.

This clonotype was detected many times. The V gene is TRBV4-3, the J gene TRBJ2-2; D may correspond to TRBD1 or TRBD2 (5 bases each). Germline assignment: CDR1 LGHNA and CDR2 YSLEER. The CDR3 has 15 residues. With 0 bases removed from V and 5 bases from J, the gap between germline ends came to 10 bases. The CDR3 nucleotides read TGCGCCAGCAGCCAAGATGTTTGGGGGACCGGGGAGCTGTTTTTT. This codes for CASSQDVWGTGELFF.

The rearrangement joins TRBV9 to TRBJ2-2, with D perhaps TRBD1 (6 bases). Trimming cost V 0 bases and J 3 bases, with 12 bases left between them. This CDR3 is 16 amino acids long. The V gene's germline CDR1 is SGDLS and CDR2 YYNGEE. The CDR3 DNA reads as TGTGCCAGCAGCGTAGCTACAGGGATGGACACCGGGGAGCTGTTTTTT. It codes for CASSVATGMDTGELFF.

This clonotype was observed at least ten times. V and J are TRBV29-1 and TRBJ2-1, with no clear D. V was clipped by 6 bases and J by 7 bases, with 25 bases between them. Per the germline V gene, CDR1 is SQVTM and CDR2 is ANQGSEA. The CDR3 sequence is 16 residues long. As DNA, the CDR3 is TGCAGCGTCCGAATGGGCCTAGTTGGGTGGTTGAATGAGCAGTTCTTC. It specifies CSVRMGLVGWLNEQFF.

This clonotype was counted ten times or more. The chain employs TRBV10-3 and TRBJ1-1; D not certain. Deletions cut 2 bases from V and 3 bases from J, with 7 bases between. Germline CDR1 ENHRY, CDR2 SYGVKD. CDR3 length equals 13 residues. The CDR3 loop reads CAISEPPHTEAFF. In DNA, the CDR3 is TGTGCCATCAGTGAGCCCCCTCACACTGAAGCTTTCTTT.

The chain couples TRBV10-1 to TRBJ2-2, with D perhaps matching TRBD1 (5 bases). CDR1 WNHNN and CDR2 SYGVQD come from the germline V gene (reference sequence). V was shortened by 1 base and J by 1 base, with 7 bases between the two germline ends. This CDR3 comprises 15 residues. CDR3: CASSEFQGNTGELFF. The CDR3 DNA reads as TGCGCCAGCAGTGAGTTTCAGGGGAACACCGGGGAGCTGTTTTTT.

This clonotype was observed at least ten times. The J gene is TRBJ2-3, the V gene TRBV4-3; D remains unclear. The CDR3 has 12 amino acids. V was cut by 0 bases and J by 6 bases, with 4 bases left in between. Germline V gene lookup returns CDR1 LGHNA and CDR2 YSLEER. For the CDR3, the DNA is TGCGCCAGCAGCCAAGATCTTGATACGCAGTATTTT. Amino acids: CASSQDLDTQYF.

This clonotype was seen a handful of times. The J gene is TRBJ2-1, the V gene TRBV20-1; D is unresolved. Germline-derived CDR1 and CDR2 are DFQATT and SNEGSKA (reference sequence). Trimming left V 6 bases short and J 6 bases short, with 15 bases between. The CDR3 loop spans 13 amino acids. The CDR3 here is CSAGNGLGNEQFF. The CDR3 bases are TGCAGTGCCGGAAATGGCCTCGGCAATGAGCAGTTCTTC.

This clonotype was counted between two and nine times. The chain combines TRBV24-1 with TRBJ1-2, with D uncertain. Germline values: CDR1 KGHDR, CDR2 SFDVKD. This CDR3 has 13 residues. The V end lost 10 bases, the J end lost 4 bases, and 15 bases lay between the germline ends. The CDR3 sequence: CATRAQDSYGYTF. The CDR3 region has the DNA TGTGCCACGCGGGCCCAGGATAGCTATGGCTACACCTTC.

A few counts support this clonotype. V and J are TRBV9 and TRBJ2-6; TRBD1 matches 7 bases. Losses at the gene ends were 2 bases for V and 0 bases for J; bases not matched to a gene: 8. Germline CDR1 is SGDLS and CDR2 is YYNGEE. This CDR3 has 18 residues. The CDR3 nucleotides read TGTGCCAGCAGCGTTAGACAGGGTATAAACTCTGGGGCCAACGTCCTGACTTTC. This translates into CASSVRQGINSGANVLTF.

The gene calls are TRBV5-5 and TRBJ1-4; D might be TRBD1 (5 bases). With 2 bases removed from V and 8 bases from J, the gap between germline ends came to 13 bases. The V gene's germline CDR1 is SGHKS and CDR2 YYEKEE (reference sequence). The CDR3 length is 14 residues. The DNA for the CDR3 is TGTGCCAGCAGCTTTACCGGGGACGGAGAAAAACTGTTTTTT. Its translation: CASSFTGDGEKLFF.

This clonotype was seen a few times. The genes are TRBV7-2 and TRBJ1-3, with D uncertain. V was shortened by 5 bases and J by 0 bases, with 14 bases between the two germline ends. The germline V gene has CDR1 SGHTA and CDR2 FQGNSA. This CDR3 is built from 16 residues. For the CDR3, the DNA is TGTGCCAGCAGCCCTAGGACGGGGAGCTCTGGAAACACCATATATTTT. As protein: CASSPRTGSSGNTIYF.

This clonotype was observed a handful of times. The chain is built from TRBV7-9 and TRBJ2-1; D gene ambiguous. This CDR3 is 12 amino acids long. Germline V lookup: CDR1 SEHNR, CDR2 FQNEAQ (reference sequence). V dropped 3 bases and J dropped 5 bases, with 5 bases sitting between them. The DNA of the CDR3 is TGTGCCAGCAGCTTTCACAACAATGAGCAGTTCTTC. It specifies CASSFHNNEQFF.

This clonotype showed up many times. The J gene is TRBJ2-7, the V gene TRBV7-2, with D possibly being TRBD1 (6 bases). CDR1 SGHTA and CDR2 FQGNSA come from the germline V gene. The V end was cut by 3 bases, the J end by 4 bases, with 10 bases between. The CDR3 runs 13 residues. The chain's CDR3 is CASSLTQGYEQYF. The CDR3 nucleotides are TGTGCCAGCAGCTTGACTCAGGGGTACGAGCAGTACTTC.